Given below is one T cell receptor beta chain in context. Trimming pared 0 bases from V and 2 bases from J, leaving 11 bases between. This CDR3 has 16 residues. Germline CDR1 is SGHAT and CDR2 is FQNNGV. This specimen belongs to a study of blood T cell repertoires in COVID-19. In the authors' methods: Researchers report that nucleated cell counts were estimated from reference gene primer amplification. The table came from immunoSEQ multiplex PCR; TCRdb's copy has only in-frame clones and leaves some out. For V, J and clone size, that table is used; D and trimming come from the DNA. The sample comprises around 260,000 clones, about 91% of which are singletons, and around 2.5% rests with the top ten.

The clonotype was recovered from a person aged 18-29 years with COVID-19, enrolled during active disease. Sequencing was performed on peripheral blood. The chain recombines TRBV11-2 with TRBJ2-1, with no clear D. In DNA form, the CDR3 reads TGTGCCAGCAGCTTAGATCCGAGTAGCCCCTACAATGAGCAGTTCTTC. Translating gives CASSLDPSSPYNEQFF.